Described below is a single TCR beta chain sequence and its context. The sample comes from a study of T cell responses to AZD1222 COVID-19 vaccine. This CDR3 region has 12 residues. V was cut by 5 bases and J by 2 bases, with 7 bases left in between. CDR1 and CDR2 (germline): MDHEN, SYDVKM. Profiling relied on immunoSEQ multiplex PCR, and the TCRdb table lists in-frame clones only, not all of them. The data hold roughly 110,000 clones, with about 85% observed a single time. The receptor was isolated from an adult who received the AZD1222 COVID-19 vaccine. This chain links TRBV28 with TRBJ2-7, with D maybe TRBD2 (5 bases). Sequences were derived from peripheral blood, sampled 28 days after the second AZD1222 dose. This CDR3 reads CASSETTYEQYF. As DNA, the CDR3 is TGTGCCAGCAGTGAGACTACCTACGAGCAGTACTTC.